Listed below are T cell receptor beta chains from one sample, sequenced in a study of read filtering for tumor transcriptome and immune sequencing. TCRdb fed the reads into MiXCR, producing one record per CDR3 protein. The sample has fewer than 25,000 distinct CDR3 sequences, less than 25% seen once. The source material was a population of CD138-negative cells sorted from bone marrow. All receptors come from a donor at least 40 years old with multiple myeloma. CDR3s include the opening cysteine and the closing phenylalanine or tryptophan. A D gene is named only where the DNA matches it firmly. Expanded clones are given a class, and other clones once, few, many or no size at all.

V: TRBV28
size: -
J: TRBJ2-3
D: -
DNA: TGTGCCAGCAGGATCTGGGGAGGCACAGATACGCAGTATTTT
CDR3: CASRIWGGTDTQYF

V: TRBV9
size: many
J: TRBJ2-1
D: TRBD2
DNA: TGTGCCAGCAATCCCACTGGGACTAGCGGGGATGAGCAGTTCTTC
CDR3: CASNPTGTSGDEQFF

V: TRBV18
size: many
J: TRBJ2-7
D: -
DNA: TGTGCCAGCTCAGGGGACTCCTACGAGCAGTACTTC
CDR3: CASSGDSYEQYF

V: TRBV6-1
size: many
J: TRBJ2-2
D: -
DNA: TGTGCCAGCACATCAAGGACTATTTACACCGGGGAGCTGTTTTTT
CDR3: CASTSRTIYTGELFF

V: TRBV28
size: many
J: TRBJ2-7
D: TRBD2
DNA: TGTGCCAGCAGATGGACTAGAGCCTCCTACGAGCAGTACTTC
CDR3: CASRWTRASYEQYF

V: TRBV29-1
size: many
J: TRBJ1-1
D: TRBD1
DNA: TGCAGCGTTGGTGGGGGACAGGGGGAGAGGTCTGAAGCTTTCTTT
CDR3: CSVGGGQGERSEAFF

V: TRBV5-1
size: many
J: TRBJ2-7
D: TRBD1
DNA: TGCGCCAGCAGCTCCGGACAGGGGGGGGGTGAGCAGTACTTC
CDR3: CASSSGQGGGEQYF

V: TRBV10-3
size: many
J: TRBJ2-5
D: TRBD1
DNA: TGTGCCATCAGGCCCGGGACAGGGGGGGAGACCCAGTACTTC
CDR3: CAIRPGTGGETQYF

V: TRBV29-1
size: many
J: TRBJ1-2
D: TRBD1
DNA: TGCAGCGTTGAAGTATCCAGGGGGTACTTTGGCTACACCTTC
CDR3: CSVEVSRGYFGYTF

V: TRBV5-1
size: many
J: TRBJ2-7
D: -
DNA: TGCGCCAGCAGCTTGGAGGCAGGACGGAGCGGCGAGCAGTACTTC
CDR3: CASSLEAGRSGEQYF

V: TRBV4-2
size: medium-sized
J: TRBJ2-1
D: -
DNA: TGTGCCAGCAGCCAAGATCGGGCTGGGATTGGAGAGCAGTTCTTC
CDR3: CASSQDRAGIGEQFF

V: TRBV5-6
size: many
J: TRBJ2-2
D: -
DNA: TGTGCCAGCAGCCCGACGGGAGACGGAACCGGGGAGCTGTTTTTT
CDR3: CASSPTGDGTGELFF

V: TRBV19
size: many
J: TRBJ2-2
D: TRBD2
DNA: TGTGCCAGTAGTATAGGACTAGCCCCCAGCGGGGAGCTGTTTTTT
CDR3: CASSIGLAPSGELFF

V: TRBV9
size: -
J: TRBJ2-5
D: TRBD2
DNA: TGTGCCAGCAGCATCCAAAGAGCGGGAGGCGGAGAGACCCAGTACTTC
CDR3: CASSIQRAGGGETQYF

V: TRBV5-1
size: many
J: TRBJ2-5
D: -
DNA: TGCGCCAGCAGCTGGGATCAAGAGATCCAGTACTTC
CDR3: CASSWDQEIQYF

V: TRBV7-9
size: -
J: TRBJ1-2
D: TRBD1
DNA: TGTGCCAGCAGCTTATCAGCCGGGACAGGGAGCGGCTACACCTTC
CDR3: CASSLSAGTGSGYTF

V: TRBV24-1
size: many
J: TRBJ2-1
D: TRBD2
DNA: TGTGCCACCAGTGATTTGGCTAGCGGGAGTTGGTATGAGCAGTTCTTC
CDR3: CATSDLASGSWYEQFF

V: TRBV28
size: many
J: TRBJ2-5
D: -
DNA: TGTGCCAGCAGGAGCCAGGGGGAGACCCAGTACTTC
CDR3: CASRSQGETQYF

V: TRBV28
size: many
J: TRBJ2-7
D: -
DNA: TGTGCCAGCACCCCAAGCGGGTTCTCCTACGAGCAGTACTTC
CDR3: CASTPSGFSYEQYF

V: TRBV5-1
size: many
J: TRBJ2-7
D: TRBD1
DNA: TGCGCCAGCAGCTCGAGGACAGGAGCCTACGAGCAGTACTTC
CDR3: CASSSRTGAYEQYF

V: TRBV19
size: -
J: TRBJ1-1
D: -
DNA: TGTGCCATTAGTATCGATCAAGGGGAGAACACTGAAGCTTTCTTT
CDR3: CAISIDQGENTEAFF

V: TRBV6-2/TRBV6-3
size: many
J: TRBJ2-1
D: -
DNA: TGTGCCAGCAGTGGGTATGAGCAGTTCTTC
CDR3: CASSGYEQFF

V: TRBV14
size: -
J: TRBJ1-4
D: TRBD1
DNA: TGTGCCAGCAGCCGACAGGGCTGTGAAAAACTGTTTTTT
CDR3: CASSRQGCEKLFF

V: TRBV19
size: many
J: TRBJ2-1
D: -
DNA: TGTGCCAGTAGTATAGGCCCGGGACATTTACTCTTC
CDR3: CASSIGPGHLLF

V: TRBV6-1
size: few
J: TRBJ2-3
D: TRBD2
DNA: TGTGCCAGCAGTGAACCCGGGAGGGCAGATACGCAGTATTTT
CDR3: CASSEPGRADTQYF

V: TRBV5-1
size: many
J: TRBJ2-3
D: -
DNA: TGCGCCAGCAGCTTGGAACAGAGCACAGATACGCAGTATTTT
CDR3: CASSLEQSTDTQYF

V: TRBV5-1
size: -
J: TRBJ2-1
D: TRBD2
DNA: TGCGCCAGCAGCTTGGGTTCTAGCGGGAGGGCCGGTGAGCAGTTCTTC
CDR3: CASSLGSSGRAGEQFF

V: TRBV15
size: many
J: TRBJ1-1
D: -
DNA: TGTGCCACCAGCGTCGGGCTACGGACTGAAGCTTTCTTT
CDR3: CATSVGLRTEAFF

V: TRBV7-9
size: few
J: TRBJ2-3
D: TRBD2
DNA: TGTGCCAGCAGCTCCCTCATAGGGGAGGGAGCGGGAGCGGCAGATACGCAGTATTTT
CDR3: CASSSLIGEGAGAADTQYF

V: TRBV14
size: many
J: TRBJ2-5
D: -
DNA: TGTGCCAGCAGCCAGGGCTTCCAAGAGACCCAGTACTTC
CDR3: CASSQGFQETQYF

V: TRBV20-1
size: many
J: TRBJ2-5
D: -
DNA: TGCAGTGCTAGAGATATGCGAGACCCTCGGGAGACCCAGTACTTC
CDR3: CSARDMRDPRETQYF

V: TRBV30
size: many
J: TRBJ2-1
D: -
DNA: TGTGCCTGGAGTGTGGCTGCAGCCTACAATGAGCAGTTCTTC
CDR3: CAWSVAAAYNEQFF

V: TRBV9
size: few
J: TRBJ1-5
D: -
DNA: TGTGCCAGCAGCGTAATGGGGCAGGGGCCCCAGCATTTT
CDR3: CASSVMGQGPQHF

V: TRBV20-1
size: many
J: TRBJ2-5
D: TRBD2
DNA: TGCAGTGCTGGCCCCCCTAGCGGGAGGTTAGGAGAGACCCAGTACTTC
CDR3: CSAGPPSGRLGETQYF

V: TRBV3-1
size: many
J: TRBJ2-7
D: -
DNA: TGTGCCAGCAGCCACGGGACCTACGAGCAGTACTTC
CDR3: CASSHGTYEQYF

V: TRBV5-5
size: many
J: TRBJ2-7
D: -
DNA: TGTGCCAGCAGCTTGGCACGGCCGGACTACGAGCAGTACTTC
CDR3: CASSLARPDYEQYF

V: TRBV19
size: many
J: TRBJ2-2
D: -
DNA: TGTGCCAGTAGTATAGCAGGGTCCGGGGAGCTGTTTTTT
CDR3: CASSIAGSGELFF

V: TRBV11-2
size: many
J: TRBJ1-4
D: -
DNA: TGTGCCAGCAGCTTGGCAGGGGAGGCCGAAAAACTGTTTTTT
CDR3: CASSLAGEAEKLFF

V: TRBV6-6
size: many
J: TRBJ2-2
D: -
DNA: TGTGCCAGCAGTGGGGCGTGGGGAGCTGGCGGGGAGCTGTTTTTT
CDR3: CASSGAWGAGGELFF

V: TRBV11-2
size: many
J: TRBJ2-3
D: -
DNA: TGTGCCAGCAGCTTAGGAGCGATGGAAGATACGCAGTATTTT
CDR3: CASSLGAMEDTQYF

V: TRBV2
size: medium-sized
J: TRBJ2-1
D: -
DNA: TGTGCCAGCAGACAGGGTCTCATCGATGAGCAGTTCTTC
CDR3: CASRQGLIDEQFF